A few counts support the clone carrying this T cell receptor beta chain. Its specificity is unknown. These data belong to a study of multiple sclerosis patients with progressive multifocal leukoencephalopathy. Some clones are missing from TCRdb's copy, which holds only in-frame ones; the method was immunoSEQ multiplex PCR. The table records approximately 27,000 clones, more than 75% of them present only once. The CDR3 totals 15 residues. From germline, CDR1 is SGHTA and CDR2 FQGNSA. The germline V and J ends were trimmed by 3 bases and 5 bases, with 16 bases remaining between them. Specified time point: before natalizumab initiation. The T0 samples predate the first natalizumab infusion. General observations from the study: PML-onset expanded TRB clones were detectable before and during natalizumab therapy.

This TCR was sampled from a human donor with multiple sclerosis. This chain uses TRBV7-2 with TRBJ1-2, with D possibly being TRBD1 (5 bases). Sequenced: PBMCs. The CDR3 DNA reads TGTGCCAGCAGCTTGGGGCAGGGAAGAAGTTATGGCTACACCTTC. Translating gives CASSLGQGRSYGYTF. Based on the CDR3 plus reference TRBV7-2 and TRBJ1-2, the full variable domain is GAGVSQSPSNKVTEKGKDVELRCDPISGHTALYWYRQSLGQGLEFLIYFQGNSAPDKSGLPSDRFSAERTGGSVSTLTIQRTQQEDSAVYLCASSLGQGRSYGYTFGSGTRLTVV.